Here is one T cell receptor beta chain with its context. What antigen it recognizes has not been identified. No per-base quality is available; no much larger clone lies one base away. This sample stems from a study of vaccination and CD4 T cells after COVID-19 (dated by TCRdb to 2021 to 2024). Regarding the study in general: SARS-CoV-2 positivity had been established in the convalescent patients by nasal swab PCR, and mild disease was recorded in about 9 of these patients and severe disease in one. Post-vaccine blood samples were collected a median of around 2.5 months after the second vaccine dose, ranging from roughly 12 to 241 days. Participants got two doses of the Pfizer-BioNTech BNT162b2 vaccine (n=8) or two doses of the Moderna mRNA-1273 vaccine (n=2). The convalescent cohort comprised six males and four females, including two Hispanic individuals, seven Caucasians, two Asians and one multiracial person. Post-COVID blood samples from convalescent patients were collected a median of around 100 days after diagnosis, with a range of 35 to 161 days. Control cultures used a CEFX viral epitope pool as positive control, an HIV-1 Nef peptide pool as negative control, or no peptide. The spike-specific CD4+ TCR repertoire was compared before and after mRNA vaccination in approximately 9 COVID-19 convalescent patients and several infection-naive healthy vaccine recipients. For stimulating the cultures, overlapping spike peptide pools were used, derived from SARS-CoV-2 as well as from the common cold coronaviruses HCoV-NL63, HCoV-OC43 and HCoV-229E.

The method was PCR. DNA from cultured CD4+ T cells was subjected to TCR sequencing with the Oncomine TCR Beta short-read assay at the Johns Hopkins FTIC core. The QIAamp micro DNA kit was used to extract genomic DNA from the cultured CD4+ T cells. Oncomine TCR Beta libraries from cultured CD4+ T cells were pooled using unique dual indexes and sequenced on an Illumina iSeq 100. The authors processed their data as follows. Non-productive sequences were filtered out, and CDR3s that did not start with C, did not end with F or W, or were shorter than 7 amino acids were discarded. Antigen-specific clonotypes were identified using the MANAFEST web application through comparison of peptide-stimulated wells with reference and other culture wells. For a clone to be called positive, the clone needed an FDR below 0.05, an odds ratio above 5, and a productive frequency above 0.1% in at least two of three replicate wells. A clonotype counted as cross-reactive if it showed significant expansion both in the SARS-CoV-2 spike wells and in at least one common cold coronavirus spike condition. Levenshtein distances (stringdist) and unrooted phylogenetic trees (ape) in R version 3.6.1 were used to assess CDR3 homology. The public reads were reanalyzed by TCRdb: fastp trimming at Q25, MiXCR alignment, in-frame beta chains only. Rows matching on CDR3 protein sequence are summarized as one entry with the most common DNA and genes. Here the V and J calls rest on TCRdb's processing, not on the authors' analysis. The sample contains 7,500 to 8,500 distinct CDR3 sequences, 61% of them found a single time. Of the sample, approximately 40% falls within the top ten clones.

The treatment or condition label for this specimen denotes: roughly 10-day PBMC culture with coronavirus spike peptide pools or control peptides (ViraFEST assay). To expand antigen-specific T cells with peptide pools and then pick out the expanded clonotypes through TCR sequencing, the study relied on the ViraFEST assay. The convalescent patients' positive SARS-CoV-2 PCR tests fell between March and December 2020, which was before the Alpha, Beta and Delta variants emerged in the United States. Each well held roughly 2 million PBMCs cultured in IMDM containing roughly 5% human AB serum and about 10 IU/ml IL-2, with about 10 ug/ml peptide pools added. Half of the culture medium was replaced with fresh IL-2-containing medium on days 3 and 7. Once the cells had been in culture for over 9 days, the EasySep CD4+ T cell isolation kit was used to isolate CD4+ T cells by negative selection. Ficoll-Paque Plus gradient centrifugation was used to isolate PBMCs from whole blood, and the isolated PBMCs were then either used fresh or cryopreserved at -140C. Culture conditions were generally each tested in triplicate wells.

Broad study findings and their caveats: Although the median number of SARS-CoV-2-reactive clonotypes went up from roughly 19 after infection to some 40 after vaccination, the increase was not significant. Relatively few convalescent patients were included in the study, and early timepoints after natural infection were not analyzed. Of the vaccine-specific clones found in convalescent patients, nearly all (304 of 307) were mono-reactive for SARS-CoV-2 spike instead of being cross-reactive with common cold coronaviruses. Among convalescent patients, a median about 86% of the SARS-CoV-2-reactive clones seen after vaccination appeared only after vaccination, which suggests priming specific to the vaccine.

V is shortened by 1 base, J by 4 bases, and the region joining them spans 13 bases. CDR1 and CDR2 were assigned from the germline V gene as SGHVS and FNYEAQ. The cysteine opens and the phenylalanine closes a CDR3 of 16 amino acids. CDR3 DNA only is kept here, 48 bases in frame from base 1. The sequence came from a human donor who had recovered from COVID-19. Sequences were obtained from CD4+ T cells from blood, cultured in vitro. The chain employs TRBV7-6 and TRBJ2-2; the D gene remains uncertain. CDR3 protein: CASSLDRRKSTGELFF. The bases are TGTGCCAGCAGCTTAGACCGTCGGAAGAGCACCGGGGAGCTGTTTTTT.